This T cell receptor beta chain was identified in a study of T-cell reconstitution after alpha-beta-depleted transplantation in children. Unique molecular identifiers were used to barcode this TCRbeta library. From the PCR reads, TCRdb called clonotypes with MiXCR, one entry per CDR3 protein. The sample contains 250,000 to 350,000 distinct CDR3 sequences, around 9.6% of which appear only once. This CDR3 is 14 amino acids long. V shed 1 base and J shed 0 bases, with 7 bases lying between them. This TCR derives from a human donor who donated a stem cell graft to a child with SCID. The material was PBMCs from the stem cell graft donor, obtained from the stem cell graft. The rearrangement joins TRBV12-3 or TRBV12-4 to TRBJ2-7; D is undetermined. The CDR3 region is CASSLESYSYEQYF. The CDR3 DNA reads TGTGCCAGCAGTTTAGAATCGTACTCCTACGAGCAGTACTTC.